A single sample is the source of the 11 T cell receptor beta chains below, sequenced in a study of OX40 agonist ivuxolimab in advanced cancers. Here immunoSEQ multiplex PCR was the method, and the copy in TCRdb shows in-frame clones only, minus some. The table shows 70,000 or so clones, with over 70% occurring only once. The sequencing here drew on CD4+ or CD8+ T cells sorted from blood, taken in a trial of the OX40 agonist ivuxolimab. The source of these receptors is an adult with an advanced solid tumor such as melanoma, head and neck, liver or kidney cancer.

The gene calls are TRBV5-1 and TRBJ1-2, with D unclear. Germline V gene data show CDR1 as SGHRS and CDR2 as YFSETQ. The CDR3 runs to 14 residues. V was shortened by 0 bases and J by 0 bases, with 6 bases between the two germline ends. The CDR3 reads CASSLEAPNYGYTF. In DNA form, the CDR3 reads TGCGCCAGCAGCTTGGAAGCTCCTAACTATGGCTACACCTTC.

Relative to its sample, this clone is medium-sized. The chain recombines TRBV19 with TRBJ1-6; TRBD1 matches at 7 bases. Trimming took 6 bases from V and 5 from J; bases not matched to a gene: 4. The germline V gene encodes CDR1 LNHDA and CDR2 SQIVND (reference sequence). The CDR3 contains 14 residues. The CDR3 region is CASRTGTDNSPLHF. In DNA form, the CDR3 reads TGTGCCAGTAGAACCGGGACAGATAATTCACCCCTCCACTTT.

The chain employs TRBV25-1 and TRBJ1-2, with D possibly TRBD1 on 6 matching bases. Trimming cost V 3 bases and J 3 bases, with 11 bases left between them. Germline CDR1 and CDR2: MGHDK and SYGVNS. CDR3 length: 14 amino acids. The CDR3 nucleotides are TGTGCCAGCAGTGATACAGGGCCCCACTATGGCTACACCTTC. Translated, it gives CASSDTGPHYGYTF.

The chain employs TRBV14 and TRBJ1-1; 9 positions agree with TRBD1. With V trimmed by 3 bases and J by 4 bases, 6 bases remained unmatched. The CDR3 runs to 15 residues. Germline CDR1 is SGHDN and CDR2 is FVKESK. The CDR3 nucleotides read TGTGCCAGCAGCCAGTGGGGACAGGGTTTCACTGAAGCTTTCTTT. Its protein product is CASSQWGQGFTEAFF.

V and J are TRBV5-6 and TRBJ1-6; D possibly corresponds to TRBD1 (5 bases). CDR1 is SGHDT and CDR2 is YYEEEE in the germline V gene. The V end was cut by 5 bases, the J end by 7 bases, with 13 bases between. The CDR3 length is 14 residues. The CDR3 region has the DNA TGTGCCAGCAGGAAAACTTCAGGGAATTCACCCCTCCACTTT. Translating gives CASRKTSGNSPLHF.

The chain uses TRBV5-1 and TRBJ1-1; the D gene is possibly TRBD1 (5 bases). Germline CDR1 SGHRS, CDR2 YFSETQ. The CDR3 is 14 residues long. The germline V and J ends were trimmed by 2 bases and 3 bases, with 11 bases remaining between them. CDR3 amino acids: CASSLEFRDTEAFF. CDR3 sequence (DNA): TGCGCCAGCAGCTTAGAGTTCAGGGACACTGAAGCTTTCTTT. Full variable domain (rest looked up from reference TRBV5-1 and TRBJ1-1): KAGVTQTPRYLIKTRGQQVTLSCSPISGHRSVSWYQQTPGQGLQFLFEYFSETQRNKGNFPGRFSGRQFSNSRSEMNVSTLELGDSALYLCASSLEFRDTEAFFGQGTRLTVV.

The rearrangement links TRBV5-4 to TRBJ1-1; D may be TRBD1 (6 bases). This CDR3 is built from 13 residues. Trimming left V 0 bases short and J 5 bases short, with 8 bases between. From germline, CDR1 is SGHNT and CDR2 YYREEE (reference sequence). CDR3 sequence reads: CASSLGGTTEAFF. The DNA for the CDR3 is TGTGCCAGCAGCTTGGGGGGGACAACTGAAGCTTTCTTT.

This clone was counted only a few times. V and J are TRBV6-5 and TRBJ1-2; 7 bases align to TRBD1. V shed 2 bases, J shed 0 bases, and the junction held 3 bases outside the gene matches. Germline CDR1 is MNHEY and CDR2 is SVGAGI. The CDR3 contains 15 residues. CDR3 sequence reads: CASSYQQGANYGYTF. CDR3 in DNA: TGTGCCAGCAGTTACCAGCAGGGGGCTAACTATGGCTACACCTTC.

The genes are TRBV25-1 and TRBJ1-2; 7 bases map to TRBD1. This CDR3 spans 13 amino acids. The germline gives CDR1 MGHDK, CDR2 SYGVNS. V lost 6 bases and J lost 5; bases outside the gene matches: 6. Written as DNA, the CDR3 is TGTGCCAGCAGAGGACAGGCGCTATATGGCTACACCTTC. Residues: CASRGQALYGYTF.

The genes are TRBV4-1 and TRBJ2-5, with TRBD2 as a possible D gene (5 bases). The CDR3 runs to 16 residues. CDR1 is MGHRA, CDR2 YSYEKL, per germline. V was shortened by 1 base and J by 10 bases, with 22 bases between the two germline ends. Written as DNA, the CDR3 is TGCGCCAGCAGCCAAGGGGCCGCTACACGTTCGGAGGACCAGTACTTC. As protein: CASSQGAATRSEDQYF.

This chain links TRBV6-1 with TRBJ1-1; TRBD1 might be the D (6 bases). In germline, CDR1 is MNHNS, CDR2 SASEGT. The CDR3 runs 14 residues. V was shortened by 6 bases and J by 4 bases, with 15 bases between the two germline ends. In nucleotides, the CDR3 is TGTGCCAGCAGCTCGAGGGGGGGGACCACTGAAGCTTTCTTT. Amino acid sequence: CASSSRGGTTEAFF.